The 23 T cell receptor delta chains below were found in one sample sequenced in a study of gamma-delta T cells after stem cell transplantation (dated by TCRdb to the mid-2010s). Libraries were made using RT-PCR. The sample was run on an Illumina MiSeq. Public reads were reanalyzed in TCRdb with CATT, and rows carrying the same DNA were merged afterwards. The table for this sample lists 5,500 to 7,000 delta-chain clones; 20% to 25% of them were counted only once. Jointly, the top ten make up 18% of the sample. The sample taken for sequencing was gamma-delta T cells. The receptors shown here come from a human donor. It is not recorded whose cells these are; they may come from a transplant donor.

The CDR3, as DNA: TGTGCTCTTGGGTCTAGAACGCGGCCAGCACTGGGGGGGCCACACACCGATAAACTCATCTTT. Protein: CALGSRTRPALGGPHTDKLIF. V gene TRDV1 combines with J gene TRDJ1, with 8 bases matching TRDD3. The germline CDR1 and CDR2 sequences are TSWWSYY and QGS. The CDR3 is made up of 21 amino acids. The trim removed 5 bases at V and 0 bases at J, leaving 23 bases unmatched.

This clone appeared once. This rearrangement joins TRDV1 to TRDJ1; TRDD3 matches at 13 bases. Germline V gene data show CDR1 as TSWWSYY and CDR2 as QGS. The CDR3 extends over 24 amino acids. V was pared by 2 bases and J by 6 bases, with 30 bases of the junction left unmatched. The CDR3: CALGETTSPKYLTGGYGMAYKLIF. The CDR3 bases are TGTGCTCTTGGGGAAACAACTTCTCCGAAATACCTTACTGGGGGATACGGAATGGCATATAAACTCATCTTT.

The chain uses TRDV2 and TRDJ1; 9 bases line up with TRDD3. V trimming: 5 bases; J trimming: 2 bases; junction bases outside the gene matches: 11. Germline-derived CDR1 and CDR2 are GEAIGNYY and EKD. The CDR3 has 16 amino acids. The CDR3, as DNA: TGTGCCTGTGTGGCCATGGGGGATATGGGGACCGATAAACTCATCTTT. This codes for CACVAMGDMGTDKLIF.

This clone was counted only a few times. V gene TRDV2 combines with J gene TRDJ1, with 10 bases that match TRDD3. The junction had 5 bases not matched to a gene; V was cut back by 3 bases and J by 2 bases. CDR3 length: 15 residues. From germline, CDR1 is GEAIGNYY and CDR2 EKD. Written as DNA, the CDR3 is TGTGCCTGTGACCCCGTACTGGGGGATACCGATAAACTCATCTTT. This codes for CACDPVLGDTDKLIF.

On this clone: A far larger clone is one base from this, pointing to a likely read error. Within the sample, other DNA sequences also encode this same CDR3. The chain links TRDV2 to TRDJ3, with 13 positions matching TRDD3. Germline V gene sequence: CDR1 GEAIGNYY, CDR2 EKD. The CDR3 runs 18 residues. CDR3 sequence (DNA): TGTGCCTGTGATATACTGGGGGATACGTCCTGGGACACCCGGCAGATGTTTTTC. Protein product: CACDILGDTSWDTRQMFF.

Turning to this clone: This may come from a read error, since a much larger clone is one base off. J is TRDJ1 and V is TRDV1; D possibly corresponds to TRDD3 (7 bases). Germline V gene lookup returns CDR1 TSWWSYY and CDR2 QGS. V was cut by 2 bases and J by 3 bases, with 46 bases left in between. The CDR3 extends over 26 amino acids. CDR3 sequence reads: CALGELGVWGLPEGSWGFRRADKLIF. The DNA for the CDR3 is TGTGCTCTTGGGGAATTAGGCGTCTGGGGCCTTCCCGAGGGTTCCTGGGGGTTCCGCCGCGCCGATAAACTCATCTTT.

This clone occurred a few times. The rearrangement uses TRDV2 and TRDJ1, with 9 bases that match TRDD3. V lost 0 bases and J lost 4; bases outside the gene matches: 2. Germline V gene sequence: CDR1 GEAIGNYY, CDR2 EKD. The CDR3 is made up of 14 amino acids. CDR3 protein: CACDTWGIGDKLIF. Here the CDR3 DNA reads TGTGCCTGTGACACCTGGGGGATAGGCGATAAACTCATCTTT.

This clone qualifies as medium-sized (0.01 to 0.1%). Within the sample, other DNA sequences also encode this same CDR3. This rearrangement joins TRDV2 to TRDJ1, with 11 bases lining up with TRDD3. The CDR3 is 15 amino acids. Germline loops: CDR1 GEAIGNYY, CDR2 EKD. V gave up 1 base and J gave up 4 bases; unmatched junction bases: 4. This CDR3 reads CACDTVGGYGDKLIF. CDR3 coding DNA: TGTGCCTGTGACACAGTTGGGGGATACGGCGATAAACTCATCTTT.

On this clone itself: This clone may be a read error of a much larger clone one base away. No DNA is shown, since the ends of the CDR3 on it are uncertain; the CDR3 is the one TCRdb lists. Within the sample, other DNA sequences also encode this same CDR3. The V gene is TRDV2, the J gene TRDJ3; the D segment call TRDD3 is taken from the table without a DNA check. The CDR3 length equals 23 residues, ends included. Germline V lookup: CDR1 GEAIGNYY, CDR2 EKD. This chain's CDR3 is CACDTIHPFGTVGPSWDTRQMFF.

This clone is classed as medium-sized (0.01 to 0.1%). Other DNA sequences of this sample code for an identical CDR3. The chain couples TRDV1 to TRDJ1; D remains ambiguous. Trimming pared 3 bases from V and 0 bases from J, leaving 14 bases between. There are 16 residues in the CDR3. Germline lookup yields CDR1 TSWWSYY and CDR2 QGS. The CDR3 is CALGEPHTQYTDKLIF. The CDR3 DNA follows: TGTGCTCTTGGGGAGCCCCACACGCAGTACACCGATAAACTCATCTTT.

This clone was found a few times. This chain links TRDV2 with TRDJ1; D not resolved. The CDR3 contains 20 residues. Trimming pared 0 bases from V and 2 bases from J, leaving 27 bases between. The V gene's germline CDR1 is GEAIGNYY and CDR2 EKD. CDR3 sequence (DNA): TGTGCCTGTGACACCGTTTTAAATCAACCCAGGGAACAACGAACCGATAAACTCATCTTT. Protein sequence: CACDTVLNQPREQRTDKLIF.

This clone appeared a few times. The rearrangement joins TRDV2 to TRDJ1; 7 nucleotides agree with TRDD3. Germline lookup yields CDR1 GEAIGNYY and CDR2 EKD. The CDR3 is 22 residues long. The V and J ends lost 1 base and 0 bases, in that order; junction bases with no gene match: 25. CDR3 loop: CACDTGSLSYWGVPRDTDKLIF. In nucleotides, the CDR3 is TGTGCCTGTGACACGGGGAGTCTCTCGTACTGGGGAGTACCTCGGGACACCGATAAACTCATCTTT.

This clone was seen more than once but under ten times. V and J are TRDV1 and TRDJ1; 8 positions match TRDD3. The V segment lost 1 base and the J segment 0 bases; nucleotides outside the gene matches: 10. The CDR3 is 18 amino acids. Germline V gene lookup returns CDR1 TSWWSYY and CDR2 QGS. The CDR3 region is CALGERPSTGGYTDKLIF. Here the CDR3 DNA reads TGTGCTCTTGGGGAACGGCCTAGTACTGGGGGGTACACCGATAAACTCATCTTT.

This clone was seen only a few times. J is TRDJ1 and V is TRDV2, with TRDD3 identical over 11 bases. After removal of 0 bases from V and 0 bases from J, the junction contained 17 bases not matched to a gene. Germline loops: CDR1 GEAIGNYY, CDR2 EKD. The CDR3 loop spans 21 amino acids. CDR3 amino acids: CACDTLAGGYFEGKYTDKLIF. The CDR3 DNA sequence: TGTGCCTGTGACACCCTTGCTGGGGGATACTTCGAGGGCAAGTACACCGATAAACTCATCTTT.

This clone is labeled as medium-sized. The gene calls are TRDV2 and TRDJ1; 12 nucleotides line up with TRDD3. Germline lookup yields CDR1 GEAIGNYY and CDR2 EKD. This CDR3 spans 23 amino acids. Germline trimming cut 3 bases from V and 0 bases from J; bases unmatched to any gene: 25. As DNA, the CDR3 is TGTGCCTGTGACCCGATCGGGGTACTGGGGGATACTCCCGATACTGGGGACACCGATAAACTCATCTTT. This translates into CACDPIGVLGDTPDTGDTDKLIF.

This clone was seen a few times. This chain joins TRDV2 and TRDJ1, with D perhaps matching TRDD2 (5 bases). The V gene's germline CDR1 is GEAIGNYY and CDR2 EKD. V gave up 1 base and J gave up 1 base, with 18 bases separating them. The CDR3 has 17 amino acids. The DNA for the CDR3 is TGTGCCTGTGACACGGTTGATCCAACACTTCCCACCGATAAACTCATCTTT. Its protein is CACDTVDPTLPTDKLIF.

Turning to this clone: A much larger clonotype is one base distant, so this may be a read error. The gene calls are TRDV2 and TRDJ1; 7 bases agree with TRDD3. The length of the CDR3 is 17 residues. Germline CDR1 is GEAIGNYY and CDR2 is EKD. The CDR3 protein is CACGTVYVGGSVGKLIF. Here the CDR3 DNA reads TGTGCCTGTGGCACCGTATACGTCGGGGGATCGGTGGGTAAACTCATCTTT.

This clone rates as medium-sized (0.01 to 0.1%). CDR3 sequence reads: CACDVLGDTRIPDKLIF. The CDR3 DNA follows: TGTGCCTGCGATGTACTGGGGGATACGCGTATCCCCGATAAACTCATCTTT. The J gene is TRDJ1, the V gene TRDV2; 13 bases line up with TRDD3. The CDR3 consists of 17 residues. The ends lost 7 bases at V and 3 bases at J; junction bases unmatched: 13. Germline V gives CDR1 GEAIGNYY, CDR2 EKD.

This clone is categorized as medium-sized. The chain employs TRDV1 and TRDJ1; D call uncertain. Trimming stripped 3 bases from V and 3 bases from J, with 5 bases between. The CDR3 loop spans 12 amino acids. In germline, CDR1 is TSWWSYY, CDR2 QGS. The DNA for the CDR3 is TGTGCTCTTGGGGATAGTCCCGATAAACTCATCTTT. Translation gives CALGDSPDKLIF.

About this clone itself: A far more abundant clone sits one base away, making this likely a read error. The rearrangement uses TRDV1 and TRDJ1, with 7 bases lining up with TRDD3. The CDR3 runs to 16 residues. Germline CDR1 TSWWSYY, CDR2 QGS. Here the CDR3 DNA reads TGTGCTCTTGGGGACCCTCCTGGGGGGTACACCGGTAAACTCATCTTT. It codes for CALGDPPGGYTGKLIF.

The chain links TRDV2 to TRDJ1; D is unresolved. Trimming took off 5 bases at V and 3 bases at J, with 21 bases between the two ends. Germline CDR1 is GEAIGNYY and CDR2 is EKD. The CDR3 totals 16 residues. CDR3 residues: CACGIIGGGHADKLIF. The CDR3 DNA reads TGTGCCTGTGGCATTATAGGAGGAGGACACGCCGATAAACTCATCTTT.

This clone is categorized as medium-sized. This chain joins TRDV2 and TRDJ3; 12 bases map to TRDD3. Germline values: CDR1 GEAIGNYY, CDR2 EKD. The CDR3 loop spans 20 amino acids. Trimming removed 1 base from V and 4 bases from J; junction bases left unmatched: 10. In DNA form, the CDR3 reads TGTGCCTGTGACACAGTTCTGGGGGATACGCGAGAGTGGGACACCCGACAGATGTTTTTC. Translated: CACDTVLGDTREWDTRQMFF.

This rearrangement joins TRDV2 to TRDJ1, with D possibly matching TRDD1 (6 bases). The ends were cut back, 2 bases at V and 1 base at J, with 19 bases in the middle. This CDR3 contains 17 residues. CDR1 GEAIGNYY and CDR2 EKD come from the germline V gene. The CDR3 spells CACDILSNSPSTDKLIF. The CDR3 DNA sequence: TGTGCCTGTGACATACTAAGCAATAGTCCTTCCACCGATAAACTCATCTTT.